This T cell receptor beta chain was retrieved from a study of T cell repertoires in cytomegalovirus infection. About the study: Public TCR beta signatures marked donors with CMV infection and the matching HLA. Study-wide results and limits: Totalled public TCR beta family frequency picked out people who carried CMV plus the relevant HLA. The ex vivo response was dominated by HLA-C-restricted CMV-specific TCR beta clonotypes.

TCRdb itself ran the reads through MiXCR, one entry per CDR3 protein. This sample has about 450,000 distinct CDR3 sequences, with about 33% found just once. Germline CDR1 reads SGHVS; CDR2 reads FNYEAQ. V lost 5 bases, J lost 3 bases, and 11 bases stayed unmatched. The length of the CDR3 is 16 residues. With respect to this clonotype: Its matching antigen is unknown.

V is TRBV7-6 and J is TRBJ1-1, with TRBD1 identical over 8 bases. The sequenced material came from PBMCs. This TCR came from a human donor in good health (CMV status not recorded). Some clones in this sample may be carry-over from other donors' samples. Here the CDR3 DNA reads TGTGCCAGCAGCCCTACAGGGGGTGTGTCGGACACTGAAGCTTTCTTT. The encoded protein is CASSPTGGVSDTEAFF.